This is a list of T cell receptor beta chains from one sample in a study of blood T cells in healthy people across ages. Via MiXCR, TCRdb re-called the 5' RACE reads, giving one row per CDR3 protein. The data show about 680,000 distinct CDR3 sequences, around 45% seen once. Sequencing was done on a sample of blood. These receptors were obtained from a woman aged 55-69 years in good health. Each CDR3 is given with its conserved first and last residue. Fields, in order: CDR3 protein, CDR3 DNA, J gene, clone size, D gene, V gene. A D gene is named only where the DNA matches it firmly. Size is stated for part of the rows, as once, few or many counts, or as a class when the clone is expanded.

CDR3aa: CASSLNLYTGELFF
CDR3nt: TGTGCCAGCAGCTTAAACCTCTACACCGGGGAGCTGTTTTTT
j_gene: TRBJ2-2
abundance: .
d_gene: .
v_gene: TRBV7-6

CDR3aa: CSTRTGGDEQYF
CDR3nt: TGCAGCACTAGGACAGGGGGCGACGAGCAGTACTTC
j_gene: TRBJ2-7
abundance: .
d_gene: TRBD1
v_gene: TRBV29-1

CDR3aa: CASGTEVRLAATGYEQYF
CDR3nt: TGTGCCAGCGGGACCGAAGTTCGGTTGGCTGCGACAGGCTACGAGCAGTACTTC
j_gene: TRBJ2-7
abundance: .
d_gene: .
v_gene: TRBV28

CDR3aa: CSARIGRLSYEQYF
CDR3nt: TGCAGTGCTAGAATAGGCCGCCTCTCCTACGAGCAGTACTTC
j_gene: TRBJ2-7
abundance: few
d_gene: .
v_gene: TRBV20-1

CDR3aa: CASSPLSGPLYEQYF
CDR3nt: TGTGCCAGCAGCCCCCTTAGCGGGCCCCTCTACGAGCAGTACTTC
j_gene: TRBJ2-7
abundance: few
d_gene: TRBD2
v_gene: TRBV14

CDR3aa: CSVDSPWASGNEQFF
CDR3nt: TGCAGCGTTGACAGTCCCTGGGCTAGCGGGAATGAGCAGTTCTTC
j_gene: TRBJ2-1
abundance: few
d_gene: TRBD2
v_gene: TRBV29-1

CDR3aa: CASGAQYPQETQYF
CDR3nt: TGTGCCAGCGGTGCGCAGTATCCCCAAGAGACCCAGTACTTC
j_gene: TRBJ2-5
abundance: .
d_gene: .
v_gene: TRBV28

CDR3aa: CASSKGLAESSTDTQYF
CDR3nt: TGTGCCAGCAGCAAGGGACTAGCGGAATCTAGCACAGATACGCAGTATTTT
j_gene: TRBJ2-3
abundance: .
d_gene: TRBD2
v_gene: TRBV11-2

CDR3aa: CSATTVGYGYTF
CDR3nt: TGCAGTGCCACCACAGTTGGCTATGGCTACACCTTC
j_gene: TRBJ1-2
abundance: .
d_gene: .
v_gene: TRBV20-1

CDR3aa: CASSSPPGQGTEAFF
CDR3nt: TGTGCCAGCAGCTCTCCCCCAGGGCAGGGCACTGAAGCTTTCTTT
j_gene: TRBJ1-1
abundance: few
d_gene: .
v_gene: TRBV7-2

CDR3aa: CASSVELQGEQYF
CDR3nt: TGTGCCAGCAGCGTAGAACTCCAGGGCGAGCAGTACTTC
j_gene: TRBJ2-7
abundance: .
d_gene: .
v_gene: TRBV9

CDR3aa: CSATRDRVGHTIYF
CDR3nt: TGCAGTGCAACCCGGGACAGGGTGGGCCACACCATATATTTT
j_gene: TRBJ1-3
abundance: .
d_gene: TRBD1
v_gene: TRBV20-1

CDR3aa: CATSRRQGANYGYTF
CDR3nt: TGCGCCACCAGCAGAAGACAGGGAGCTAACTATGGCTACACCTTC
j_gene: TRBJ1-2
abundance: .
d_gene: TRBD1
v_gene: TRBV15

CDR3aa: CASSETSGMTEAFF
CDR3nt: TGTGCCAGCAGCGAAACTTCGGGGATGACTGAAGCTTTCTTT
j_gene: TRBJ1-1
abundance: few
d_gene: .
v_gene: TRBV3-1

CDR3aa: CASSLGQGVDEKLFF
CDR3nt: TGTGCCAGCAGCTTGGGACAGGGGGTCGATGAAAAACTGTTTTTT
j_gene: TRBJ1-4
abundance: .
d_gene: TRBD1
v_gene: TRBV7-9

CDR3aa: CASSLGDKFTGELFF
CDR3nt: TGTGCCAGCAGCTTAGGAGACAAGTTCACCGGGGAGCTGTTTTTT
j_gene: TRBJ2-2
abundance: .
d_gene: .
v_gene: TRBV11-3